What follows are 15 T cell receptor beta chains derived from one specimen sequenced in a study of shared clonotypes between healthy human individuals. Sequencing used immunoSEQ multiplex PCR; TCRdb keeps in-frame clones, though not all of them. Of roughly 1,500,000 clones detected, 97% to 99% appear once; the ten largest clones hold under 0.45%. Sequencing input: naive CD4+ T cells sorted from blood. Sample subset: CD45RA+ positively selected. These receptors originate from a man aged 25-45 years in good health.

CDR3 in amino acids: CASSLNGLATDTQYF. CDR3 sequence (DNA): TGTGCCAGTAGTCTCAACGGACTAGCGACAGATACGCAGTATTTT. The chain couples TRBV19 to TRBJ2-3; 9 nucleotides align to TRBD2. Unmatched junction bases numbered 6, after V lost 5 bases and J lost 3 bases. Germline CDR1 is LNHDA and CDR2 is SQIVND (reference sequence). CDR3 length equals 15 residues.

The chain links TRBV11-2 to TRBJ2-1, with 7 bases matching TRBD2. Germline loops: CDR1 SGHAT, CDR2 FQNNGV. Trimming took 2 bases from V and 9 from J; bases not matched to a gene: 7. The CDR3 spans 14 residues. The CDR3 DNA is TGTGCCAGCAGCTTATTTAGGGAGGGTGGTGAGCAGTTCTTC. Encoded protein: CASSLFREGGEQFF.

This chain joins TRBV5-4 and TRBJ2-3, with D possibly being TRBD2 (6 bases). The CDR3 totals 15 residues. In germline, CDR1 is SGHNT, CDR2 YYREEE (reference sequence). The V end lost 4 bases, the J end lost 0 bases, and 12 bases lay between the germline ends. The CDR3 sequence: CASSPRDSSTDTQYF. CDR3 bases: TGTGCCAGCAGCCCCCGGGACTCTAGCACAGATACGCAGTATTTT.

In regard to this clone: One end of the junction varies from germline; a read error may be responsible. The V gene is TRBV7-7, the J gene TRBJ2-5, with 9 bases that match TRBD2. CDR3 size: 16 residues. Germline V CDR1 and CDR2: SSHAT, FNYEAQ (reference sequence). The DNA of the CDR3 is TGTGCTAGCAGCTTAAGGAGGCTAGCGGGGCAAGAGACCCAGTACTTC. This sequence encodes CASSLRRLAGQETQYF.

The rearrangement joins TRBV2 to TRBJ2-3; D is uncertain. From germline, CDR1 is SNHLY and CDR2 FYNNEI. The V end lost 5 bases, the J end lost 2 bases, and 11 bases lay between the germline ends. The CDR3 consists of 14 residues. As DNA, the CDR3 is TGTGCCAGCAGTAGACCCCGGACCACAGATACGCAGTATTTT. Its translation: CASSRPRTTDTQYF. Full variable domain (missing parts from reference TRBV2 and TRBJ2-3): EPEVTQTPSHQVTQMGQEVILRCVPISNHLYFYWYRQILGQKVEFLVSFYNNEISEKSEIFDDQFSVERPDGSNFTLKIRSTKLEDSAMYFCASSRPRTTDTQYFGPGTRLTVL.

This sequence joins TRBV6-5 and TRBJ1-2; D uncertain. V shed 6 bases and J shed 8 bases, with 13 bases lying between them. CDR1 and CDR2 from the germline V gene are MNHEY and SVGAGI. This CDR3 comprises 12 residues. The DNA for the CDR3 is TGTGCCAGCAGCGCTGGCCCCGGGGGCTACACCTTC. This codes for CASSAGPGGYTF.

On this clone itself: This likely comes from a read error, as the CDR3 has no conserved phenylalanine or tryptophan at its end. The DNA is left out, because the CDR3 cannot be placed on it with certainty; the CDR3 is given as TCRdb lists it. The chain is built from TRBV28 and TRBJ1-5. The CDR3 is 10 amino acids long, termini counted. Germline V gene data show CDR1 as MDHEN and CDR2 as SYDVKM. The CDR3 protein is CASSLLGPVE.

This clone was found a few times. The V gene is TRBV5-1, the J gene TRBJ1-5; a weak D match, TRBD1 (6 bases). Trimming stripped 0 bases from V and 7 bases from J, with 11 bases between. The CDR3 is made up of 14 amino acids. The germline V gene encodes CDR1 SGHRS and CDR2 YFSETQ. The CDR3 DNA follows: TGCGCCAGCAGCTTGGTGGGAGGGGGGCAGCCCCAGCATTTT. Translated: CASSLVGGGQPQHF. Full variable domain (rest looked up from reference TRBV5-1 and TRBJ1-5): KAGVTQTPRYLIKTRGQQVTLSCSPISGHRSVSWYQQTPGQGLQFLFEYFSETQRNKGNFPGRFSGRQFSNSRSEMNVSTLELGDSALYLCASSLVGGGQPQHFGDGTRLSIL.

The chain carries TRBV28 and TRBJ1-1; D gene uncertain. The CDR3 runs to 14 residues. Per the germline V gene, CDR1 is MDHEN and CDR2 is SYDVKM. Trimming cost V 8 bases and J 5 bases, with 18 bases left between them. CDR3 coding DNA: TGTGCCAGCGGCGGACTCCCTGGAGAGACTGAAGCTTTCTTT. Its translation is CASGGLPGETEAFF.

This chain links TRBV6-6 with TRBJ2-3; D not certain. The CDR3 covers 14 residues. CDR1 and CDR2 (germline): MNHNY, SVGAGI (reference sequence). The germline V and J ends were trimmed by 3 bases and 2 bases, with 9 bases remaining between them. CDR3 sequence: CASSYEPITDTQYF. CDR3 nucleotides: TGTGCCAGCAGTTATGAACCGATCACAGATACGCAGTATTTT.

About this clone itself: Distinct nucleotide sequences in the sample also encode this CDR3. V gene TRBV9 combines with J gene TRBJ2-3; D uncertain. V dropped 3 bases and J dropped 3 bases, with 5 bases sitting between them. Germline lookup yields CDR1 SGDLS and CDR2 YYNGEE. The CDR3 length is 12 residues. CDR3 protein: CASSARTDTQYF. In DNA, the CDR3 is TGTGCCAGCAGCGCAAGGACAGATACGCAGTATTTT.

A note on this clone: This same CDR3 is encoded by further DNA sequences in the sample. CDR3 nucleotide sequence: TGCAGTGCCATATACAATGAGCAGTTCTTC. Its translation is CSAIYNEQFF. The genes are TRBV20-1 and TRBJ2-1; D is unresolved. Trimming cost V 6 bases and J 4 bases, with 4 bases left between them. Per the germline V gene, CDR1 is DFQATT and CDR2 is SNEGSKA (reference sequence). CDR3 length: 10 residues.

This clone has only a few counts. Other DNA sequences of this sample code for an identical CDR3. The chain employs TRBV7-3 and TRBJ2-2; D perhaps matches TRBD2 (5 bases). This CDR3 region has 12 residues. Germline CDR1 and CDR2: SGHTA and FQGTGA. V was shortened by 8 bases and J by 1 base, with 5 bases between the two germline ends. CDR3 sequence (DNA): TGTGCCAGCGGGAGGAACACCGGGGAGCTGTTTTTT. This codes for CASGRNTGELFF.

About this clone: The identical CDR3 is also encoded by other nucleotide sequences in the sample. The J gene is TRBJ2-3, the V gene TRBV7-3; D not certain. CDR3 length equals 14 residues. V was clipped by 5 bases and J by 0 bases, with 9 bases between them. CDR1 and CDR2 from the germline V gene are SGHTA and FQGTGA. CDR3 in amino acids: CASSLWASTDTQYF. DNA for the CDR3: TGTGCCAGCAGCCTCTGGGCTAGCACAGATACGCAGTATTTT.

This chain links TRBV7-3 with TRBJ2-7; TRBD1 matches at 7 bases. Trimming removed 5 bases from V and 5 bases from J; junction bases left unmatched: 6. The V gene's germline CDR1 is SGHTA and CDR2 FQGTGA. This CDR3 has 13 amino acids. This CDR3 reads CASSTDRDHEQYF. In DNA form, the CDR3 reads TGTGCCAGCAGCACCGACAGGGACCACGAGCAGTACTTC.